Each of the 28 T cell receptor beta chains below was sequenced from the same sample in a study of cytomegalovirus exposure and HLA in healthy donors. The PCR had 60 Vbeta and 13 Jbeta primers. The repertoire was sequenced with immunoSEQ multiplex PCR; TCRdb's copy has only in-frame clones and lacks some. Of around 170,000 clones listed, around 68% are singletons. Material: PBMCs. The receptors here all came from a girl aged 5-17 years in good health and CMV-seronegative.

V is TRBV7-8 and J is TRBJ2-1; 10 positions agree with TRBD2. This CDR3 contains 17 residues. Germline values: CDR1 SGHVS, CDR2 FQNEAQ. V lost 6 bases and J lost 5; bases outside the gene matches: 13. The CDR3 region has the DNA TGTGCCAGCAGACCACGGGTAGCGGGGGGTGGGGACAATGAGCAGTTCTTC. Its translation is CASRPRVAGGGDNEQFF.

The chain couples TRBV5-1 to TRBJ1-4; 7 nucleotides match TRBD1. This CDR3 comprises 16 residues. Germline V gives CDR1 SGHRS, CDR2 YFSETQ. With V trimmed by 4 bases and J by 0 bases, 6 bases remained unmatched. CDR3 region: CASSQTGTATNEKLFF. The CDR3 bases are TGCGCCAGCAGCCAGACAGGGACGGCAACTAATGAAAAACTGTTTTTT.

This chain joins TRBV18 and TRBJ2-3; weak D call: TRBD2 (6 bases). This CDR3 has 16 residues. V was clipped by 0 bases and J by 0 bases, with 10 bases between them. Germline V gene data show CDR1 as KGHSH and CDR2 as LQKENI. CDR3 DNA: TGTGCCAGCTCACCACCGTCGGGGACTAGCACAGATACGCAGTATTTT. Amino acid sequence: CASSPPSGTSTDTQYF. The complete variable domain, with remaining parts taken from reference TRBV18 and TRBJ2-3, reads NAGVMQNPRHLVRRRGQEARLRCSPMKGHSHVYWYRQLPEEGLKFMVYLQKENIIDESGMPKERFSAEFPKEGPSILRIQQVVRGDSAAYFCASSPPSGTSTDTQYFGPGTRLTVL.

This clone was observed a handful of times. The rearrangement links TRBV7-9 to TRBJ1-1; no firm D call. Germline V gene sequence: CDR1 SEHNR, CDR2 FQNEAQ (reference sequence). With 5 bases removed from V and 3 bases from J, the gap between germline ends came to 7 bases. There are 12 residues in the CDR3. The CDR3 protein is CASSTDYTEAFF. In DNA, the CDR3 is TGTGCCAGCAGCACCGACTACACTGAAGCTTTCTTT.

The chain joins TRBV19 to TRBJ1-2; D possibly corresponds to TRBD1 (5 bases). V lost 10 bases to trimming and J lost 2 bases, with 5 bases between them. The CDR3 extends over 10 amino acids. Germline V gives CDR1 LNHDA, CDR2 SQIVND (reference sequence). CDR3 DNA: TGTGCCACAGGGAACTATGGCTACACCTTC. It encodes CATGNYGYTF.

This clone appeared a single time. The rearrangement links TRBV6-4 to TRBJ2-1; 7 nucleotides align to TRBD2. V dropped 5 bases and J dropped 10; count of bases not matched to a gene: 5. Germline CDR1 MRHNA, CDR2 SNTAGT. This CDR3 contains 12 residues. CDR3 amino acids: CASSLGGGEQFF. The DNA for the CDR3 is TGTGCCAGCAGTCTGGGCGGGGGAGAGCAGTTCTTC.

The V gene is TRBV5-1, the J gene TRBJ1-1; 12 bases map to TRBD1. The CDR3 spans 18 residues. Germline V gives CDR1 SGHRS, CDR2 YFSETQ. V trimming: 3 bases; J trimming: 0 bases; junction bases outside the gene matches: 9. This CDR3 is CASSSIAGTGGLNTEAFF. The CDR3 nucleotides are TGCGCCAGCAGCTCAATAGCCGGGACAGGGGGCTTGAACACTGAAGCTTTCTTT.

This clone was detected once. This chain links TRBV4-1 with TRBJ1-1, with D possibly TRBD1 on 6 matching bases. The ends were cut back, 6 bases at V and 8 bases at J, with 16 bases in the middle. Germline V gene data show CDR1 as MGHRA and CDR2 as YSYEKL. The CDR3 has 13 amino acids. CDR3 sequence: CASRYPGVNEAFF. The CDR3 DNA reads TGCGCCAGCAGGTATCCAGGGGTTAACGAAGCTTTCTTT.

The rearrangement uses TRBV28 and TRBJ2-1, with D unclear. Trimming stripped 2 bases from V and 6 bases from J, with 5 bases between. The CDR3 has 12 amino acids. The germline V gene encodes CDR1 MDHEN and CDR2 SYDVKM. DNA of the CDR3: TGTGCCAGCAGTTTAGTGGCCAATGAGCAGTTCTTC. Translated, it gives CASSLVANEQFF.

The chain joins TRBV9 to TRBJ2-7; TRBD2 agrees at 11 bases. The CDR3 runs to 15 residues. The V gene's germline CDR1 is SGDLS and CDR2 YYNGEE. V shed 0 bases, J shed 3 bases, and the junction held 2 bases outside the gene matches. The CDR3 DNA reads TGTGCCAGCAGCGTAGGACTAGCGGGGATCTACGAGCAGTACTTC. Its translation: CASSVGLAGIYEQYF.

The genes are TRBV9 and TRBJ2-5; 8 nucleotides align to TRBD2. Germline assignment: CDR1 SGDLS and CDR2 YYNGEE. CDR3 size: 15 residues. Unmatched junction bases numbered 9, after V lost 4 bases and J lost 4 bases. CDR3 loop: CASSPRAGVGETQYF. The CDR3 bases are TGTGCCAGCAGCCCTCGAGCGGGGGTTGGAGAGACCCAGTACTTC.

J is TRBJ1-1 and V is TRBV15; the D is unclear. CDR1 is LNHNV, CDR2 YYDKDF, per germline (reference sequence). The CDR3 has 12 residues. Deletions cut 5 bases from V and 11 bases from J, with 15 bases between. The CDR3 DNA follows: TGTGCCACCAGCGACCGACTGAATGGGGCTTTCTTT. It yields the protein CATSDRLNGAFF.

The chain carries TRBV7-2 and TRBJ1-1, with D possibly matching TRBD1 (5 bases). Germline CDR1 reads SGHTA; CDR2 reads FQGNSA. The CDR3 has 14 residues. Deletions cut 3 bases from V and 0 bases from J, with 8 bases between. CDR3 sequence: CASSFGGLNTEAFF. The CDR3 DNA reads TGTGCCAGCAGCTTCGGGGGTTTGAACACTGAAGCTTTCTTT. Filled out from reference TRBV7-2 and TRBJ1-1, the complete variable domain reads GAGVSQSPSNKVTEKGKDVELRCDPISGHTALYWYRQSLGQGLEFLIYFQGNSAPDKSGLPSDRFSAERTGGSVSTLTIQRTQQEDSAVYLCASSFGGLNTEAFFGQGTRLTVV.

The chain combines TRBV15 with TRBJ1-5; no clear D gene. In germline, CDR1 is LNHNV, CDR2 YYDKDF (reference sequence). The V end was cut by 0 bases, the J end by 5 bases, with 11 bases between. CDR3 size: 15 residues. The CDR3, as DNA: TGTGCCACCAGCAGAGATGCCCAGAAACATCAGCCCCAGCATTTT. Protein sequence: CATSRDAQKHQPQHF.

This clone was recorded only once. The rearrangement uses TRBV5-1 and TRBJ1-1; a weak D match, TRBD1 (5 bases). Germline CDR1 is SGHRS and CDR2 is YFSETQ. This CDR3 has 13 residues. Trimming took off 0 bases at V and 11 bases at J, with 14 bases between the two ends. CDR3 DNA sequence: TGCGCCAGCAGCTTGGTAGGCGGCGCAGGGGCTTTCTTT. Amino acids: CASSLVGGAGAFF.

The rearrangement links TRBV4-1 to TRBJ1-1; D is undetermined. This CDR3 is built from 14 residues. V lost 1 base and J lost 4, with 10 bases in between. Germline V gene sequence: CDR1 MGHRA, CDR2 YSYEKL. For the CDR3, the DNA is TGCGCCAGCAGCCAAGCCCGGCCGGGCACTGAAGCTTTCTTT. It specifies CASSQARPGTEAFF.

This chain joins TRBV5-4 and TRBJ1-4, with D maybe TRBD1 (5 bases). Per the germline V gene, CDR1 is SGHNT and CDR2 is YYREEE (reference sequence). This CDR3 spans 16 amino acids. Trimming cost V 1 base and J 2 bases, with 12 bases left between them. The CDR3 nucleotides read TGTGCCAGCAGCTTGAGAAGGGGTACGACTAATGAAAAACTGTTTTTT. As protein: CASSLRRGTTNEKLFF. Complete variable domain (other parts from reference TRBV5-4 and TRBJ1-4): ETGVTQSPTHLIKTRGQQVTLRCSSQSGHNTVSWYQQALGQGPQFIFQYYREEENGRGNFPPRFSGLQFPNYSSELNVNALELDDSALYLCASSLRRGTTNEKLFFGSGTQLSVL.

This chain links TRBV29-1 with TRBJ1-2, with D maybe TRBD1 (5 bases). The CDR3 length is 15 residues. Trimming shortened V by 7 bases and J by 0 bases, and 18 bases separated the two germline ends. Germline CDR1 is SQVTM and CDR2 is ANQGSEA. As DNA, the CDR3 is TGCAGCGGGGGGGACCCGGGGCCAACTAACTATGGCTACACCTTC. It yields the protein CSGGDPGPTNYGYTF.

This rearrangement joins TRBV5-1 to TRBJ1-1; D possibly corresponds to TRBD1 (6 bases). Germline V CDR1 and CDR2: SGHRS, YFSETQ. The CDR3 has 15 residues. The germline V and J ends were trimmed by 4 bases and 5 bases, with 18 bases remaining between them. The CDR3 reads CASSHGTPVTTEAFF. The CDR3 coding sequence is TGCGCCAGCAGCCACGGGACACCCGTGACTACTGAAGCTTTCTTT.

This clone was picked up one time. The chain joins TRBV5-1 to TRBJ1-1, with D possibly being TRBD1 (5 bases). V was clipped by 3 bases and J by 8 bases, with 14 bases between them. The CDR3 runs 13 residues. Per the germline V gene, CDR1 is SGHRS and CDR2 is YFSETQ. CDR3 DNA sequence: TGCGCCAGCAGCTATCAGGGAGGGGAAGAAGCTTTCTTT. This gives the protein CASSYQGGEEAFF. The full variable domain, completed using reference TRBV5-1 and TRBJ1-1, is KAGVTQTPRYLIKTRGQQVTLSCSPISGHRSVSWYQQTPGQGLQFLFEYFSETQRNKGNFPGRFSGRQFSNSRSEMNVSTLELGDSALYLCASSYQGGEEAFFGQGTRLTVV.

The rearrangement joins TRBV10-1 to TRBJ2-3; tentative D call: TRBD2 (6 bases). Deletions cut 8 bases from V and 3 bases from J, with 12 bases between. The CDR3 sequence is 13 residues long. CDR1 and CDR2 from the germline V gene are WNHNN and SYGVQD (reference sequence). CDR3 sequence (DNA): TGCGCCAGCGGGGAGGACTTTACAGATACGCAGTATTTT. Its translation: CASGEDFTDTQYF.

The chain uses TRBV5-1 and TRBJ1-6; 7 nucleotides align to TRBD1. V was pared by 4 bases and J by 7 bases, with 5 bases of the junction left unmatched. Germline assignment: CDR1 SGHRS and CDR2 YFSETQ. CDR3 length: 14 amino acids. Here the CDR3 DNA reads TGCGCCAGCAGCGTTGGGACAGCAAATTCACCCCTCCACTTT. Amino acid sequence: CASSVGTANSPLHF.

This chain uses TRBV11-2 with TRBJ1-3; D uncertain. This CDR3 has 18 residues. The V end lost 4 bases, the J end lost 0 bases, and 19 bases lay between the germline ends. Germline V CDR1 and CDR2: SGHAT, FQNNGV. This CDR3 is CASSSVLTLTRSGNTIYF. The CDR3 coding sequence is TGTGCCAGCAGCTCTGTTCTGACTTTGACCCGCTCTGGAAACACCATATATTTT.

V gene TRBV2 combines with J gene TRBJ1-2, with 7 nucleotides matching TRBD1. V trimming: 6 bases; J trimming: 3 bases; junction bases outside the gene matches: 4. The germline CDR1 and CDR2 sequences are SNHLY and FYNNEI. The CDR3 spans 13 residues. Written as DNA, the CDR3 is TGTGCCAGCAGCGGAGGGGGCGACTATGGCTACACCTTC. This encodes CASSGGGDYGYTF.

The rearrangement uses TRBV10-1 and TRBJ1-2, with D perhaps TRBD1 (5 bases). Per the germline V gene, CDR1 is WNHNN and CDR2 is SYGVQD (reference sequence). V shed 0 bases and J shed 6 bases, with 11 bases lying between them. CDR3 size: 14 residues. The CDR3 loop reads CASSESTTGDGYTF. The CDR3, as DNA: TGCGCCAGCAGTGAGTCGACCACAGGCGATGGCTACACCTTC.

The J gene is TRBJ1-6, the V gene TRBV9; no clear D gene. The V gene's germline CDR1 is SGDLS and CDR2 YYNGEE. The CDR3 covers 14 residues. V lost 3 bases and J lost 7, with 11 bases in between. This chain's CDR3 is CASSAGFRNSPLHF. The CDR3 nucleotides read TGTGCCAGCAGCGCCGGCTTCAGGAATTCACCCCTCCACTTT.

The V gene is TRBV15, the J gene TRBJ1-2; possible D gene TRBD1, 5 bases. The germline CDR1 and CDR2 sequences are LNHNV and YYDKDF (reference sequence). Trimming shortened V by 3 bases and J by 3 bases, and 8 bases separated the two germline ends. The CDR3 totals 13 residues. The CDR3 nucleotides are TGTGCCACCAGCAGTAAAGGGGACTATGGCTACACCTTC. Translation gives CATSSKGDYGYTF.

This chain connects TRBV7-8 to TRBJ1-5, with TRBD1 matching 11 bases. Per the germline V gene, CDR1 is SGHVS and CDR2 is FQNEAQ. The V and J ends lost 5 bases and 9 bases, in that order; junction bases with no gene match: 9. This CDR3 is 15 amino acids long. The CDR3, as DNA: TGTGCCAGCAGCGTCGGGACAGGGGGTCGGGTGCCCCAGCATTTT. Amino acid sequence: CASSVGTGGRVPQHF.